A selection of T cell receptor beta chains follows, all from one sample in a study of T cell clonotyping in hematopoietic cell transplantation. Clones were sequenced by immunoSEQ multiplex PCR, and TCRdb holds only the in-frame ones, with some missing. Found here are 30,000 or so clones, 65% to 80% of them singletons; the top ten hold roughly 6.8%. The input for sequencing was peripheral blood mononuclear cells, taken before stem cell transplant. The origin of the receptors is a woman in her twenties or thirties with chronic myeloid leukemia. Some clones in this sample may be carry-over from other donors' samples. The CDR3 runs from the conserved cysteine through the conserved F or W. D genes are given only for firm matches. Not every row has a clone size; where given, it reads once, few, many or a size class.

d_call clone_size j_call v_call cdr3_nt cdr3_aa
. . TRBJ2-1 TRBV25-1 TGTGCCAGCATATGGCCCTACAATGAGCAGTTCTTC CASIWPYNEQFF
. . TRBJ1-3 TRBV30 TGTGCCTGGAACAGGAACTCTGGAAACACCATATATTTT CAWNRNSGNTIYF
TRBD1 . TRBJ1-2 TRBV7-2 TGTGCCAGCAGCACAGGACAGGGTGGCTACACCTTC CASSTGQGGYTF
. . TRBJ2-3 TRBV5-1 TGCGCCAGCAGCTTGGTTCTAGGGGGGGGCACAGATACGCAGTATTTT CASSLVLGGGTDTQYF
. . TRBJ1-1 TRBV5-1 TGCGCCAGCAGCGACCGTTCCGGTGAGGACACTGAAGCTTTCTTT CASSDRSGEDTEAFF
. few TRBJ1-1 TRBV30 TGTGCCTGTAACCAGGGAGAGAACACTGAAGCTTTCTTT CACNQGENTEAFF
. few TRBJ1-5 TRBV6-5 TGTGCCAGCAGTTACACAGGGAAGCAGCCCCAGCATTTT CASSYTGKQPQHF
. . TRBJ2-5 TRBV29-1 TGCAGCGTTGAAGGGGGGGAGCAAGAGACCCAGTACTTC CSVEGGEQETQYF
. . TRBJ2-7 TRBV6-1 TGTGCCAGCAGTTTGACTAGTCTTTACGAGCAGTACTTC CASSLTSLYEQYF
. . TRBJ1-5 TRBV15 TGTGCCACCAGCCCTCTCCAAAATCAGCCCCAGCATTTT CATSPLQNQPQHF
. . TRBJ2-2 TRBV5-6 TGTGCCAGCAGCTACAACACCGGGGAGCTGTTTTTT CASSYNTGELFF
TRBD2 . TRBJ2-7 TRBV7-9 TGTGCCAGCAGCCCGGGACTAGCGGGTGTATACGAGCAGTACTTC CASSPGLAGVYEQYF
. . TRBJ2-5 TRBV15 TGTGCCACCAGCAGAGGGGACCTACAACCGGGACAAAAAGCGACCCAGTACTTC CATSRGDLQPGQKATQYF
. . TRBJ2-7 TRBV30 TGTGCCTTATTGAAACCGGGATCCAGAGACGAGCAGTACTTC CALLKPGSRDEQYF
. . TRBJ1-1 TRBV6-1 TGTGCCAGCAGTGTAACCCTGGTACTTAGGAACACTGAAGCTTTCTTT CASSVTLVLRNTEAFF
. . TRBJ1-5 TRBV4-1 TGCGCCAGCAGCCTTAGGCCCCAAGGAAATCAGCCCCAGCATTTT CASSLRPQGNQPQHF
. . TRBJ1-1 TRBV19 TGTGCCAGTAGTAAATTCACCGGCGGGGAGGCTGAAGCTTTCTTT CASSKFTGGEAEAFF
TRBD2 . TRBJ2-3 TRBV27 TGTGCCAGCAGTTCTAGCGGAATCGGAGATACGCAGTATTTT CASSSSGIGDTQYF
TRBD1 once TRBJ1-5 TRBV15 TGTGCCACCAGCAGAAGTAGGACAGGACGCAATCAGCCCCAGCATTTT CATSRSRTGRNQPQHF
TRBD1 . TRBJ1-4 TRBV30 TGTGCCTGGACCCCGCGAATGACAGGGGCTGAAAAACTGTTTTTT CAWTPRMTGAEKLFF
. . TRBJ1-1 TRBV6-5 TGTGCCAGCAGTTACTTGGGGTGGGGAGCTGAAGCTTTCTTT CASSYLGWGAEAFF
. few TRBJ2-2 TRBV7-8 TGTGCCAGCAGCTTGGGGCCCGGGGAGCTGTTTTTT CASSLGPGELFF
. . TRBJ1-6 TRBV6-5 TGTGCCAGCAGTTCCCAACAGGGCTTCAGGGGTCCACCCCTCCACTTT CASSSQQGFRGPPLHF
. . TRBJ1-4 TRBV6-6 TGTGCCAGCAGTTACTCGGGGGGCGGGAAACTGTTTTTT CASSYSGGGKLFF
TRBD2 . TRBJ2-7 TRBV7-2 TGTGCCAGCAGCTTATTTAGCGGGGGGTCCTACGAGCAGTACTTC CASSLFSGGSYEQYF
. . TRBJ1-1 TRBV28 TGTGCCAGCAGTTTAAACTTTCCTGAAGCTTTCTTT CASSLNFPEAFF
. . TRBJ2-1 TRBV13 TGTGCCAGCAGCCCCGGTTGGGTATCCAATGAGCAGTTCTTC CASSPGWVSNEQFF
TRBD1 . TRBJ2-1 TRBV5-1 TGCGCCAGCTTCCCGTCACCGGGACAGTACAATGAGCAGTTCTTC CASFPSPGQYNEQFF
TRBD1 . TRBJ1-1 TRBV4-1 TGCGCCAGCAGCCCGGTGGACAGGGTAGACACTGAAGCTTTCTTT CASSPVDRVDTEAFF
. once TRBJ1-6 TRBV6-6 TGTGCCAGCAGTTACTCGATAGGGGGAAATTCACCCCTCCACTTT CASSYSIGGNSPLHF
. . TRBJ1-2 TRBV6-1 TGTGCCAGCAGTGAAAGGGGCAGGGTGGCGGGCTACACCTTC CASSERGRVAGYTF
TRBD1 . TRBJ2-7 TRBV5-6 TGTGCCAGCAGCGCTGGGGACAGGGAGCCCTACGAGCAGTACTTC CASSAGDREPYEQYF
TRBD1 . TRBJ1-2 TRBV5-6 TGTGCCAGCAGCTCACTACAGGGGGAATATGGCTACACCTTC CASSSLQGEYGYTF
TRBD2 . TRBJ2-1 TRBV19 TGTGCCAGTGTCCCGACGGGGGGGCGGGGCAATGAGCAGTTCTTC CASVPTGGRGNEQFF
. . TRBJ2-2 TRBV19 TGTGCCAGTAGTATTGGAAACATACCGAACACCGGGGAGCTGTTTTTT CASSIGNIPNTGELFF
TRBD1 few TRBJ1-2 TRBV6-4 TGTGCCAGCAGTGACGTGGGACAGTCCCCCTATGGCTACACCTTC CASSDVGQSPYGYTF